Sequencing of this TCR beta chain was carried out in a study of metastatic and nonmetastatic thyroid tumors. TCRdb re-called the PCR reads with MiXCR. The data hold under 15,000 clones, with 25% to 35% observed a single time. No treatment had been given to any patient before thyroid surgery. From germline, CDR1 is MDHEN and CDR2 SYDVKM. V was pared by 3 bases and J by 2 bases, with 10 bases between. The CDR3 is made up of 14 amino acids. The rearrangement joins TRBV28 to TRBJ1-2; the D gene is possibly TRBD1 (5 bases). The receptor was derived from a female donor with papillary thyroid cancer or a benign thyroid nodule (not recorded which). Some clones in this sample may be carry-over from other donors' samples. The specimen was tumor tissue. The CDR3 coding sequence is TGTGCCAGCAGTTTTCGACAGTCGAACTATGGCTACACCTTC. Protein product: CASSFRQSNYGYTF.